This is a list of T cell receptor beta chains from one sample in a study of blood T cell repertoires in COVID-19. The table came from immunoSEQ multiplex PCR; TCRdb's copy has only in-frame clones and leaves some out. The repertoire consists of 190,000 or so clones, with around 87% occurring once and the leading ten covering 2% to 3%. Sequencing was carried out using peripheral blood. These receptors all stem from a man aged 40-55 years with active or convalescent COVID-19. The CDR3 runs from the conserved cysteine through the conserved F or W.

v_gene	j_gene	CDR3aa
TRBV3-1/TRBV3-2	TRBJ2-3	CASSPAGGLSDTQYF
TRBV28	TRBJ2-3	CASSLFRTNALTDTQYF
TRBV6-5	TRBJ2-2	CATRGRGDSTGELFF
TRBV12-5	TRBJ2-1	CASGLSGGGSYNEQFF
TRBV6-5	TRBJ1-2	CASSYGADYGYTF
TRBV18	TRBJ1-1	CASSSGQASNTEAFF
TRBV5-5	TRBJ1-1	CASSARDRGDTEAFF
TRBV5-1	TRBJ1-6	CASRGASNSPLHF
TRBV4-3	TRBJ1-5	CASSQDRAASNQPQHF
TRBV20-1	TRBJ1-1	CSASLQGAFGIPEAFF
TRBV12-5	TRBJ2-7	CASGPQSNEQYF
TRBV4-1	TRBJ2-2	CASSQVRGVGELFF
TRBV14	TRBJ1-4	CASSLRDTATNEKLFF
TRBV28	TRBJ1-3	CASSVLSGGPSGNTIYF
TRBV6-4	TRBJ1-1	CASPGASDTEAFF
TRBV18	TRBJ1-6	CASSPRGEPPLHF
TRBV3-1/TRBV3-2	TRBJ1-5	CASSQDPQGGQPQHF
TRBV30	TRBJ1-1	CAWRGRGQTEAFF
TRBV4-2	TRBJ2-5	CASSHLRGGVKGPQYF
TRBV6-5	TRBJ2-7	CASSYYQGGYEQYF
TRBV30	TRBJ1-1	CAWRALPNTEAFF
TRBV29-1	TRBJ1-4	CSVRLSGGTNEKLFF
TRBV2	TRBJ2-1	CASRTDRGSYNEQFF
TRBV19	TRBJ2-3	CASSLLPGYGIDTQYF
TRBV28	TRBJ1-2	CASSFPGLDGYTF
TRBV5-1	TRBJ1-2	CASSPGQGGGYTF
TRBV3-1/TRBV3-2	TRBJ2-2	CASSPTGADTGELFF
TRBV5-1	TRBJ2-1	CASSWQGAGSSYNEQFF
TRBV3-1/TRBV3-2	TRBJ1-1	CASSLQQGLNTEAFF
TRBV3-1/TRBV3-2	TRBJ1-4	CASSHPRQGGEKLFF
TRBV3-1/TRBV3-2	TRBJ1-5	CASSQGTGKRYQPQHF
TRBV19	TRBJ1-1	CASSTGQTNTEAFF
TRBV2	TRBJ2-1	CASSWDRGDNEQFF
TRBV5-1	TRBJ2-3	CASKAAPSTDTQYF
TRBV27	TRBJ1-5	CASSPIGSYSNQPQHF
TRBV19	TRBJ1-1	CASSWGTTGGLLNTEAFF
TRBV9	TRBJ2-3	CASSVEGATDTQYF
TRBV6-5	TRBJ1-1	CASIGGNTEAFF
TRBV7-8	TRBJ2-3	CASSPLEGATDTQYF
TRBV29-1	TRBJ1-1	CSVTSGGSTEAFF
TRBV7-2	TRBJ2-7	CASSLSRGSPYEQYF
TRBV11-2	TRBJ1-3	CASSFYRVDSGNTIYF
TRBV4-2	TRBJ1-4	CASSDDGGIRLFF
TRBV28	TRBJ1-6	CASHMMDARGSPLHF
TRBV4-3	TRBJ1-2	CASSQESAGNYGYTF
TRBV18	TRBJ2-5	CASSRDRETQYF
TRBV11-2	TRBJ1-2	CASSLDGAMYYGYTF
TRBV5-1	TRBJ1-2	CASSLGQGNANGYTF
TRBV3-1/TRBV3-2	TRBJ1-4	CASSQERVWDRGREKLFF
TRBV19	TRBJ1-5	CASSKMTENQPQHF
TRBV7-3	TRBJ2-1	CASSLDRGTYNEQFF
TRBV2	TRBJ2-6	CASMGLRDRVSGANVLTF
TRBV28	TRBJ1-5	CASSLWGEGNQPQHF
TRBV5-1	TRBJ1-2	CASSTTGNGGYTF
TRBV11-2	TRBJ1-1	CASSTVGQGGRAFF